This T cell receptor (beta chain) was observed in a study of blood T cells in healthy people across ages. Regarding the study as a whole: Researchers deemed the diversity estimates from one million T cells underestimates.

A second about 7 to 12 cycle PCR used barcoded and J-beta primers. TCRdb analysed the 5' RACE reads with MiXCR anew, one entry per CDR3 protein. The sample yields 800,000 or so distinct CDR3 sequences, about 42% seen once. About this clonotype itself: Its cognate antigen is unknown.

This clonotype was sampled from a man older than 75 in good health. Material for sequencing was blood.

CDR3 DNA sequence: TGTGCCAGCAGTTTAGATGTTGACAGGGGCTGGGAGACCCAGTTCTTC. Translated, it gives CASSLDVDRGWETQFF. This chain joins TRBV28 and TRBJ2-1; TRBD1 agrees at 8 bases. The V gene's germline CDR1 is MDHEN and CDR2 SYDVKM. V was pared by 2 bases and J by 13 bases, with 16 bases of the junction left unmatched. This CDR3 comprises 16 residues.